These T cell receptor beta chains were read from a single sample in a study of post-analysis software for immune sequencing data. TCRdb reprocessed the PCR reads with MiXCR, giving one entry per CDR3 protein. The repertoire holds approximately 630,000 distinct CDR3 sequences, 59% seen once, with 11% in the top ten. Sequenced: blood. These TCRs come from a girl aged 2-10 years with multiple sclerosis. Both conserved end residues are part of each CDR3. A D gene is named only where the DNA matches it firmly. Some rows mark clone size as missing; the rest say once, few, many or name a class of expanded clone.

CDR3aa	CDR3nt	abundance	v_gene	j_gene	d_gene
CASSLGGTVDSPLHF	TGTGCCAGCAGTTTAGGGGGGACAGTCGATTCACCCCTCCACTTT	.	TRBV12-3/TRBV12-4	TRBJ1-6	TRBD1
CSARIGTGHNEKLFF	TGCAGTGCTAGGATAGGGACAGGACATAATGAAAAACTGTTTTTT	.	TRBV20-1	TRBJ1-4	TRBD1
CSALAVWPTDTQYF	TGCAGTGCTCTAGCGGTCTGGCCTACAGATACGCAGTATTTT	.	TRBV20-1	TRBJ2-3	TRBD2
CASSEDGINTEAFF	TGCGCCAGCAGCGAGGATGGGATAAACACTGAAGCTTTCTTT	once	TRBV10-2	TRBJ1-1	.
CASSGDRASSTDTQYF	TGTGCCAGCAGCGGGGACAGGGCTTCTAGCACAGATACGCAGTATTTT	.	TRBV5-6	TRBJ2-3	TRBD1
CASSIYYPGVGLAGAGEQFF	TGTGCCAGCAGTATCTACTATCCCGGAGTGGGACTAGCGGGAGCGGGTGAGCAGTTCTTC	.	TRBV27	TRBJ2-1	TRBD2
CSASGGRVVDTQYF	TGCAGTGCTAGCGGCGGTAGGGTAGTCGATACGCAGTATTTT	few	TRBV20-1	TRBJ2-3	.
CASSYEFQPQHF	TGTGCCAGCAGTTACGAATTCCAGCCCCAGCATTTT	.	TRBV6-6	TRBJ1-5	.
CAISPLAGVSTDTQYF	TGTGCCATCAGCCCTCTAGCGGGAGTTAGCACAGATACGCAGTATTTT	few	TRBV10-3	TRBJ2-3	TRBD2
CSARAASSYEQYF	TGCAGTGCTAGAGCCGCGAGCTCCTACGAGCAGTACTTC	few	TRBV20-1	TRBJ2-7	.
CASSERNEQFF	TGTGCCAGCTCCGAGAGGAATGAGCAGTTCTTC	few	TRBV6-2/TRBV6-3	TRBJ2-1	.
CAIKPSGRGEQYF	TGTGCCATCAAGCCTAGCGGGAGGGGGGAGCAGTACTTC	.	TRBV10-3	TRBJ2-5	TRBD2
CASSYNRVAGYEQYF	TGTGCCAGCAGTTACAACAGGGTCGCGGGGTACGAGCAGTACTTC	.	TRBV6-2/TRBV6-3	TRBJ2-7	.
CSASRPSSSYNEQFF	TGCAGTGCTAGCCGCCCTAGCTCCTCCTACAATGAGCAGTTCTTC	.	TRBV20-1	TRBJ2-1	.
CASRYSGGVQETQYF	TGCGCCAGCAGATATAGCGGGGGCGTTCAAGAGACCCAGTACTTC	.	TRBV5-1	TRBJ2-5	TRBD2
CSVPTEGTDGTQYF	TGCAGCGTGCCGACAGAGGGTACCGACGGGACCCAGTACTTC	.	TRBV29-1	TRBJ2-5	.
CASSPGTAGPNVLTF	TGCGCCAGCAGCCCCGGGACCGCGGGGCCCAACGTCCTGACTTTC	.	TRBV10-2	TRBJ2-6	.
CASSPTWDYPTDTQYF	TGTGCCAGCAGCCCCACCTGGGACTATCCCACAGATACGCAGTATTTT	few	TRBV7-2	TRBJ2-3	TRBD2
CASSREGIQYF	TGTGCCAGCAGCCGAGAGGGCATTCAGTACTTC	.	TRBV5-6	TRBJ2-4	.
CATSRDSGRSDTQYF	TGTGCCACCAGCAGAGATAGTGGCCGCTCAGATACGCAGTATTTT	few	TRBV15	TRBJ2-3	.
CASSLDQGGYGYTF	TGTGCCAGCAGCTTAGACCAGGGGGGGTATGGCTACACCTTC	few	TRBV5-1	TRBJ1-2	TRBD1
CSAGQTSLGTKNIQYF	TGCAGTGCTGGACAGACTAGCCTGGGAACCAAAAACATTCAGTACTTC	.	TRBV20-1	TRBJ2-4	.
CASSPLLRSYEQYF	TGTGCCAGCAGCCCCCTGCTACGGTCCTACGAGCAGTACTTC	few	TRBV7-8	TRBJ2-7	.
CASFSNDKPLLGQGVGEQYF	TGTGCCAGCTTTTCTAATGATAAACCTTTACTCGGGCAGGGGGTAGGCGAGCAGTACTTC	.	TRBV7-4	TRBJ2-7	TRBD1
CASSQGTSGGDPQETQYF	TGTGCCAGCAGCCAAGGGACTAGCGGGGGAGACCCCCAAGAGACCCAGTACTTC	.	TRBV3-1	TRBJ2-5	TRBD2
CASSVEASGGYEQYF	TGTGCCAGCAGCGTAGAGGCTAGCGGGGGATACGAGCAGTACTTC	.	TRBV9	TRBJ2-7	TRBD2
CSARGGRNEQYF	TGCAGTGCTAGAGGGGGCAGGAACGAGCAGTACTTC	.	TRBV20-1	TRBJ2-7	.
CASSSRTRNTEAFF	TGCGCCAGCAGCTCCAGGACGAGAAACACTGAAGCTTTCTTT	.	TRBV5-1	TRBJ1-1	.
CSARDSGATYEQYF	TGCAGTGCTAGAGATAGTGGAGCTACTTACGAGCAGTACTTC	.	TRBV20-1	TRBJ2-7	.
CASTLGGGGEAFF	TGTGCCAGCACGTTAGGTGGCGGGGGTGAAGCTTTCTTT	.	TRBV6-5	TRBJ1-1	.
CASSQETDTYNSPLHF	TGCGCCAGCAGCCAAGAGACAGATACTTATAATTCACCCCTCCACTTT	.	TRBV4-3	TRBJ1-6	.
CSAARDRVQETQYF	TGCAGTGCTGCCCGGGACAGGGTGCAAGAGACCCAGTACTTC	.	TRBV20-1	TRBJ2-5	TRBD1
CATKLGAQETQYF	TGTGCCACCAAACTAGGAGCTCAAGAGACCCAGTACTTC	.	TRBV7-9	TRBJ2-5	.
CASSYGGANYGYTF	TGTGCCAGCAGTTACGGAGGGGCGAACTATGGCTACACCTTC	few	TRBV6-2/TRBV6-3	TRBJ1-2	.
CSAPGGVGTEAFF	TGCAGTGCCCCAGGGGGCGTTGGGACTGAAGCTTTCTTT	.	TRBV20-1	TRBJ1-1	TRBD1
CSARDPGGYHQPQHF	TGCAGTGCTAGAGATCCGGGAGGATATCATCAGCCCCAGCATTTT	.	TRBV20-1	TRBJ1-5	.
CSARLTGTGANVLTF	TGCAGTGCTCGTCTTACAGGGACCGGGGCCAACGTCCTGACTTTC	once	TRBV20-1	TRBJ2-6	.
CASSAWDRDPYEQYF	TGTGCCAGCAGCGCCTGGGACAGGGATCCCTACGAGCAGTACTTC	.	TRBV7-9	TRBJ2-7	TRBD1
CASSPRDRASEQYF	TGCGCCAGCAGCCCCCGAGACAGGGCTAGCGAGCAGTACTTC	.	TRBV5-1	TRBJ2-7	TRBD1
CASSYWGPTNSYNEQFF	TGTGCCAGCAGTTACTGGGGACCAACAAATTCCTACAATGAGCAGTTCTTC	.	TRBV6-6	TRBJ2-1	.
CASSPRDRGEEAQYF	TGTGCCAGCAGTCCTCGGGACAGGGGGGAAGAGGCCCAGTACTTC	.	TRBV12-3/TRBV12-4	TRBJ2-5	TRBD1
CSAEPQTYNEQFF	TGCAGCGCTGAGCCCCAAACCTACAATGAGCAGTTCTTC	.	TRBV29-1	TRBJ2-1	.